This T cell receptor beta chain was sequenced in a study of regulatory T cells in long-lasting Graves disease. Time point of the sample: persistent/refractory GD, antithyroid drugs over 5 years with positive TRAb. Isolated PBMC RNA provided the starting material for the TCR library. With 5 bases removed from V and 0 bases from J, the gap between germline ends came to 14 bases. This CDR3 has 17 amino acids. Per germline, CDR1 MNHEY and CDR2 SMNVEV (reference sequence). iRepertoire HTBI primers and Arm-PCR of CDR3 regions built TCR beta libraries. TCRdb re-called the multiplex PCR reads through MiXCR, storing one row per CDR3 protein. This table holds 350,000 to 450,000 distinct CDR3 sequences, around 20% found once. This clonotype has ten or more counts.

The starting material was peripheral blood mononuclear cells (PBMCs), obtained when the disease was refractory, from a patient treated with antithyroid drugs. This clonotype was obtained from a female donor with Graves disease. The V call is TRBV27, the J call TRBJ2-6; D may correspond to TRBD1 or TRBD2 (5 bases each). As DNA, the CDR3 is TGTGCCAGCAGTAACCTGGGACCGACCTCTGGGGCCAACGTCCTGACTTTC. Translation gives CASSNLGPTSGANVLTF.